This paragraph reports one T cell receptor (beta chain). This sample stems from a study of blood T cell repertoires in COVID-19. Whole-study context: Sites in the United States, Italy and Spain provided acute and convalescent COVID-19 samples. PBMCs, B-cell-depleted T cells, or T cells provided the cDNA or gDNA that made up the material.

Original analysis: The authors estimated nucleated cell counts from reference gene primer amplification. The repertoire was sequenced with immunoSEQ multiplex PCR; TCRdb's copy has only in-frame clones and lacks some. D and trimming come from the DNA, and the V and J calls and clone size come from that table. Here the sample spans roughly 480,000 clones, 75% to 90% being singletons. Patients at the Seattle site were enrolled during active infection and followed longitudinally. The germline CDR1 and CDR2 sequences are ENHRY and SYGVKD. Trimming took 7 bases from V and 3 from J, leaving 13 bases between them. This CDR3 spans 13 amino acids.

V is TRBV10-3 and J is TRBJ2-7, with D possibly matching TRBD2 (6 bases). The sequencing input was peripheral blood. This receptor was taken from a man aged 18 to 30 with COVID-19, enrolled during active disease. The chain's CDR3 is CAITETDYYEQYF. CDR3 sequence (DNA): TGTGCCATCACCGAGACGGACTACTACGAGCAGTACTTC.